These 26 T cell receptor beta chains were all obtained from the same sample, sequenced in a study of T-cell memory formation after mild COVID-19. TCRdb re-derived calls from the 5' RACE reads in MiXCR, one entry per CDR3 protein. The sample lists 400,000 to 450,000 distinct CDR3 sequences; roughly 17% were seen once. The source material was PBMCs or a T cell subset sorted from them (not recorded which). The receptor source for this set is a young man who had mild COVID-19 (a few samples of this study predate the infection). Cell type and time point are not known.

The genes are TRBV6-5 and TRBJ1-2; the D gene is possibly TRBD1 (6 bases). CDR1 and CDR2 (germline): MNHEY, SVGAGI. There are 15 residues in the CDR3. V gave up 5 bases and J gave up 6 bases, with 19 bases separating them. The CDR3 loop reads CASSVQIQGRDGYTF. CDR3 DNA: TGTGCCAGCAGTGTTCAAATACAGGGCCGGGATGGCTACACCTTC.

This clonotype has only a few counts. The CDR3 loop is CASSEYTNYGYTF. In DNA, the CDR3 is TGTGCCAGCAGTGAATACACCAACTATGGCTACACCTTC. The V gene is TRBV6-1, the J gene TRBJ1-2, with unresolved D. Per germline, CDR1 MNHNS and CDR2 SASEGT. V lost 2 bases to trimming and J lost 2 bases, with 6 bases between them. The length of the CDR3 is 13 residues.

The chain carries TRBV4-2 and TRBJ2-7; the D gene is possibly TRBD1 (5 bases). V lost 1 base and J 1 base, leaving 32 bases between the germline ends. Germline V CDR1 and CDR2: LGHNA, YNFKEQ. This CDR3 contains 22 residues. The CDR3: CASSQVDPYPGYGGPRSYEQYF. CDR3 nucleotides: TGTGCCAGCAGCCAAGTCGATCCTTACCCAGGGTATGGCGGCCCTAGGTCCTACGAGCAGTACTTC.

The chain combines TRBV28 with TRBJ2-3, with 10 bases fitting TRBD2. CDR1 and CDR2 from the germline V gene are MDHEN and SYDVKM. There are 14 residues in the CDR3. V lost 6 bases and J lost 6; bases outside the gene matches: 6. CDR3: CASRAGLAWDTQYF. The CDR3 nucleotides are TGTGCCAGCAGGGCGGGACTAGCGTGGGATACGCAGTATTTT.

The chain is built from TRBV6-5 and TRBJ2-7, with D tentatively TRBD2 (6 bases). The V and J ends lost 0 bases and 1 base respectively, with 7 bases between them. Germline-derived CDR1 and CDR2 are MNHEY and SVGAGI. The CDR3 totals 14 residues. The CDR3 DNA reads TGTGCCAGCAGTTACTCGGGACTTTCCTACGAGCAGTACTTC. As protein: CASSYSGLSYEQYF.

The chain recombines TRBV7-2 with TRBJ2-5; TRBD2 matches at 9 bases. Germline V gene data show CDR1 as SGHTA and CDR2 as FQGNSA. The CDR3 covers 15 residues. Trimming took 7 bases from V and 4 from J; bases not matched to a gene: 10. As DNA, the CDR3 is TGTGCCAGCACCTTGGCGGGGGGGCCTTTAGAGACCCAGTACTTC. It yields the protein CASTLAGGPLETQYF.

The V gene is TRBV10-3, the J gene TRBJ2-5; 12 bases agree with TRBD2. The CDR3 consists of 16 residues. Germline loops: CDR1 ENHRY, CDR2 SYGVKD. V dropped 5 bases and J dropped 5; count of bases not matched to a gene: 9. The CDR3 DNA is TGTGCCATCAGTCGGACTAGCGGGGTTCTCGGGGAGACCCAGTACTTC. Its translation: CAISRTSGVLGETQYF.

The sample holds a few counts of this clonotype. The rearrangement joins TRBV7-2 to TRBJ1-1; D perhaps matches TRBD1 (6 bases). Germline V gene data show CDR1 as SGHTA and CDR2 as FQGNSA. This CDR3 is built from 14 residues. Trimming left V 5 bases short and J 0 bases short, with 10 bases between. The CDR3 here is CASSQGHLNTEAFF. CDR3 nucleotide sequence: TGTGCCAGCAGCCAGGGACACTTGAACACTGAAGCTTTCTTT.

The rearrangement joins TRBV6-5 to TRBJ1-2; 7 nucleotides agree with TRBD1. The germline gives CDR1 MNHEY, CDR2 SVGAGI. CDR3 length: 15 residues. The trim removed 5 bases at V and 2 bases at J, leaving 8 bases unmatched. The chain's CDR3 is CASSTQEGANYGYTF. Here the CDR3 DNA reads TGTGCCAGCAGTACGCAGGAGGGGGCAAACTATGGCTACACCTTC.

The V gene is TRBV10-1, the J gene TRBJ1-2; D gene ambiguous. CDR3 length: 14 residues. V lost 5 bases and J 4 bases, leaving 14 bases between the germline ends. Germline values: CDR1 WNHNN, CDR2 SYGVQD (reference sequence). The CDR3 loop reads CASSPTRSGYGYTF. The DNA of the CDR3 is TGCGCCAGCAGTCCTACTAGAAGTGGCTATGGCTACACCTTC.

CDR3 coding DNA: TGTGCCAGCAGCGTATGGTCAGATACGCAGTATTTT. This codes for CASSVWSDTQYF. V is TRBV9 and J is TRBJ2-3; D remains ambiguous. The germline CDR1 and CDR2 sequences are SGDLS and YYNGEE. The CDR3 is made up of 12 amino acids. V dropped 1 base and J dropped 4 bases, with 4 bases sitting between them.

The rearrangement links TRBV4-3 to TRBJ2-3; D could derive from TRBD1 or TRBD2 (5 bases each). There are 15 residues in the CDR3. Germline assignment: CDR1 LGHNA and CDR2 YSLEER. With 4 bases removed from V and 6 bases from J, the gap between germline ends came to 17 bases. The CDR3, as DNA: TGCGCCAGCAGCCCCCAGGGAGAGTCGGTCGATACGCAGTATTTT. Protein: CASSPQGESVDTQYF.

CDR3 in amino acids: CASSDAAGAQYF. The DNA of the CDR3 is TGTGCCAGCAGCGACGCCGCGGGGGCGCAGTATTTT. J is TRBJ2-3 and V is TRBV6-6; TRBD2 agrees at 7 bases. The germline CDR1 and CDR2 sequences are MNHNY and SVGAGI (reference sequence). There are 12 residues in the CDR3. The ends lost 6 bases at V and 10 bases at J; junction bases unmatched: 7.

The table lists this clonotype with a few counts. The chain employs TRBV3-1 and TRBJ2-3; TRBD1 matches 8 bases. Losses at the gene ends were 4 bases for V and 11 bases for J; bases not matched to a gene: 8. Germline assignment: CDR1 LGHDT and CDR2 YNNKEL (reference sequence). CDR3 length: 13 residues. The CDR3 DNA follows: TGTGCCAGCAGCCCCACCCTACAGGGGGTGCAGTATTTT. Amino acid sequence: CASSPTLQGVQYF.

This clonotype has more than one count but fewer than ten. The genes are TRBV20-1 and TRBJ2-5, with 9 bases matching TRBD2. The V segment lost 3 bases and the J segment 5 bases; nucleotides outside the gene matches: 7. Germline V CDR1 and CDR2: DFQATT, SNEGSKA (reference sequence). The CDR3 sequence is 14 residues long. This CDR3 is CSASAGLAGETQYF. Written as DNA, the CDR3 is TGCAGTGCTAGTGCGGGACTAGCCGGGGAGACCCAGTACTTC.

A remark on this clonotype: A much bigger clone sits one base away, suggesting this may be a read error. The chain has TRBV20-1 and TRBJ2-2; TRBD2 aligns across 7 bases. The CDR3 runs 16 residues. After removal of 3 bases from V and 5 bases from J, the junction contained 12 bases not matched to a gene. CDR1 DFQATT and CDR2 SNEGSKA come from the germline V gene (reference sequence). The CDR3 here is CSARSSGRVCTGELFF. CDR3 DNA sequence: TGCAGTGCTAGGTCCTCGGGGAGGGTCTGTACCGGGGAGCTGTTTTTT.

This clonotype was seen a few times. This chain connects TRBV6-2 or TRBV6-3 to TRBJ1-2, with a possible D match to TRBD1 (6 bases). Trimming left V 2 bases short and J 3 bases short, with 10 bases between. Germline assignment: CDR1 MNHEY and CDR2 SVGEGT. The CDR3 is 14 amino acids. CDR3 nucleotides: TGTGCCAGCAGTTACCAGGGGAAATACTATGGCTACACCTTC. Amino acids: CASSYQGKYYGYTF.

The chain couples TRBV7-6 to TRBJ1-3; tentative D call: TRBD1 (5 bases). The CDR3 contains 14 residues. Germline CDR1 reads SGHVS; CDR2 reads FNYEAQ. V lost 8 bases, J lost 7 bases, and 18 bases lay in between. The DNA of the CDR3 is TGTGCCAGCCGACAGACCCTTGATTCGAACACCATATATTTT. Protein product: CASRQTLDSNTIYF.

This chain joins TRBV3-1 and TRBJ1-6, with unresolved D. This CDR3 region has 15 residues. V was cut by 4 bases and J by 3 bases, with 10 bases left in between. In germline, CDR1 is LGHDT, CDR2 YNNKEL (reference sequence). Here the CDR3 DNA reads TGTGCCAGCAGCCTCACGGCCGACTATAATTCACCCCTCCACTTT. As protein: CASSLTADYNSPLHF.

There are a few counts of this clonotype. The rearrangement uses TRBV7-2 and TRBJ2-7; D is perhaps TRBD1 or TRBD2 (7 bases each). Germline CDR1 SGHTA, CDR2 FQGNSA. Trimming removed 5 bases at V and 6 bases at J, with 20 bases between. The CDR3 has 15 amino acids. CDR3 nucleotides: TGTGCCAGCAGCAGGAACAGGGGCCCGGGGGGCGAGCAGTACTTC. This encodes CASSRNRGPGGEQYF.

This chain connects TRBV7-2 to TRBJ2-5; TRBD1 might be the D (6 bases). The CDR3 spans 13 residues. The germline gives CDR1 SGHTA, CDR2 FQGNSA. The V gene lost 5 bases and the J gene lost 5 bases, with 12 bases spanning the gap. The CDR3 sequence: CASSQDQGETQYF. CDR3 coding DNA: TGTGCCAGCAGCCAGGATCAGGGGGAGACCCAGTACTTC.

The sample holds a few counts of this clonotype. The V call is TRBV18, the J call TRBJ1-4, with D maybe TRBD1 (5 bases). This CDR3 spans 13 amino acids. The V end was cut by 4 bases, the J end by 16 bases, with 19 bases between. Germline CDR1 is KGHSH and CDR2 is LQKENI. CDR3 coding DNA: TGTGCCAGCTCACACAACTCCGGGACCCCTGGGTTTTTT. Amino acids: CASSHNSGTPGFF. Supplemented by reference TRBV18 and TRBJ1-4, the full variable domain reads NAGVMQNPRHLVRRRGQEARLRCSPMKGHSHVYWYRQLPEEGLKFMVYLQKENIIDESGMPKERFSAEFPKEGPSILRIQQVVRGDSAAYFCASSHNSGTPGFFGSGTQLSVL.

This clonotype was recorded a few times. The J gene is TRBJ2-7, the V gene TRBV6-4; D ambiguous. This CDR3 is 15 amino acids long. The V and J ends lost 5 bases and 2 bases respectively, with 16 bases between them. Germline loops: CDR1 MRHNA, CDR2 SNTAGT. CDR3 amino acids: CASSNRPGGAYEQYV. CDR3 in DNA: TGTGCCAGCAGTAATAGGCCCGGCGGAGCCTACGAGCAGTACGTC.

This clonotype appeared a few times. The V gene is TRBV20-1, the J gene TRBJ2-3; 8 bases line up with TRBD2. Germline lookup yields CDR1 DFQATT and CDR2 SNEGSKA (reference sequence). Trimming removed 5 bases from V and 2 bases from J; junction bases left unmatched: 6. The CDR3 is 14 amino acids. As DNA, the CDR3 is TGCAGTGCTTATAGCGGGGACTACACAGATACGCAGTATTTT. Translation gives CSAYSGDYTDTQYF.

This clonotype showed up just a few times. V gene TRBV12-3 or TRBV12-4 combines with J gene TRBJ2-1, with D possibly matching TRBD1 (6 bases). V was cut by 6 bases and J by 3 bases, with 12 bases left in between. CDR3 length: 14 amino acids. The CDR3 spells CASSPTGRYNEQFF. The CDR3 nucleotides read TGTGCCAGCAGCCCGACAGGCCGCTACAATGAGCAGTTCTTC.

The CDR3 region has the DNA TGCGCCAGCAGCTTGCGACAGGGCACAACTGGCGAGCAGTACTTC. Its protein product is CASSLRQGTTGEQYF. This chain joins TRBV5-1 and TRBJ2-7; 7 bases are shared with TRBD1. The germline CDR1 and CDR2 sequences are SGHRS and YFSETQ. The CDR3 extends over 15 amino acids. Trimming took 1 base from V and 6 from J; bases not matched to a gene: 10.